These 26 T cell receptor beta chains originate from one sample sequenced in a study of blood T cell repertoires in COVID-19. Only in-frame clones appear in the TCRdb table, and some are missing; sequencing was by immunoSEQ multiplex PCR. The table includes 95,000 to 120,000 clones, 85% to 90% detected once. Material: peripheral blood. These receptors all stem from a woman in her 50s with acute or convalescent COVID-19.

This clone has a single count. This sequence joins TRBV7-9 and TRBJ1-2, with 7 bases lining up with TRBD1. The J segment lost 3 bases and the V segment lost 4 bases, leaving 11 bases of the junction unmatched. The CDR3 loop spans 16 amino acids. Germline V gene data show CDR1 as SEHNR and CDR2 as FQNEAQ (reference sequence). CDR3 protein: CASSSSQGQPYYGYTF. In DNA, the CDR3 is TGTGCCAGCAGCTCATCCCAGGGACAGCCATACTATGGCTACACCTTC.

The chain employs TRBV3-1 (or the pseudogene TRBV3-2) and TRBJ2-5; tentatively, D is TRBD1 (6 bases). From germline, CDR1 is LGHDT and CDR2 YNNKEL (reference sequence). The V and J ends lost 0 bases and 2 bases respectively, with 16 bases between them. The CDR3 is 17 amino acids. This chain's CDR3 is CASSQEPGQITQETQYF. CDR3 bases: TGTGCCAGCAGCCAAGAACCGGGACAAATAACACAAGAGACCCAGTACTTC.

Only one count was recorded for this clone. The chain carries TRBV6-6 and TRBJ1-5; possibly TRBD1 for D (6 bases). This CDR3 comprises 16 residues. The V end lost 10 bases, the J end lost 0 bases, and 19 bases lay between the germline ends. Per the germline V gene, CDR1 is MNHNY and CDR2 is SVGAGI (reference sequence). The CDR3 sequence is CATSQGQGYSNQPQHF. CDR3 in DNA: TGTGCCACATCTCAGGGGCAGGGCTATAGCAATCAGCCCCAGCATTTT.

The CDR3 region has the DNA TGTGCCAGCAGCGTGAGGGACACCGGGGAGCTGTTTTTT. Translating it yields CASSVRDTGELFF. The rearrangement links TRBV9 to TRBJ2-2; D is possibly TRBD2 (5 bases). This CDR3 spans 13 amino acids. Per the germline V gene, CDR1 is SGDLS and CDR2 is YYNGEE. The V end was cut by 2 bases, the J end by 3 bases, with 5 bases between.

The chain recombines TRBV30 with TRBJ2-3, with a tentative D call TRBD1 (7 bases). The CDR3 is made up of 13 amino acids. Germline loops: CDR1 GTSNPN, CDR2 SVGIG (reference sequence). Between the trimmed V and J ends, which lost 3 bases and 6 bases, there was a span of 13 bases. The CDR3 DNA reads TGTGCCTGGAGGGCAGGGGGGACGGATACGCAGTATTTT. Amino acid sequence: CAWRAGGTDTQYF.

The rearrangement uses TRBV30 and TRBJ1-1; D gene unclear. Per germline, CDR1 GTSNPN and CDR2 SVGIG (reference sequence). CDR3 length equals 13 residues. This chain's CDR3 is CALKSGRNTEAFF. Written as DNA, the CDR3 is TGTGCTTTAAAAAGCGGGAGGAACACTGAAGCTTTCTTT.

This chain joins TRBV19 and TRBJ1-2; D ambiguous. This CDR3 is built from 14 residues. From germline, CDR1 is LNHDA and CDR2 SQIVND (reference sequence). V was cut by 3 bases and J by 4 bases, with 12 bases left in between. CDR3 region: CASSMEGGTYGYTF. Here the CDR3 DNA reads TGTGCCAGTAGTATGGAGGGAGGCACCTATGGCTACACCTTC.

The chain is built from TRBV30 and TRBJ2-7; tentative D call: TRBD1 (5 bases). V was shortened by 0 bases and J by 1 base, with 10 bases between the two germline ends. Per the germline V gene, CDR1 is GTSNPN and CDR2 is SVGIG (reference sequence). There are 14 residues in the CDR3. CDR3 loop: CAWSVTGPSYEQYF. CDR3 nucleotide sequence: TGTGCCTGGAGTGTCACAGGCCCTTCCTACGAGCAGTACTTC.

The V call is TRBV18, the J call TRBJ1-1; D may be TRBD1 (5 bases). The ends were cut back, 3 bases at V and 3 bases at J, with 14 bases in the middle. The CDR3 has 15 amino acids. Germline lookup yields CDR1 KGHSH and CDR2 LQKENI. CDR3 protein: CASSPKWGGDTEAFF. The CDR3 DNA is TGTGCCAGCTCACCTAAATGGGGAGGGGACACTGAAGCTTTCTTT. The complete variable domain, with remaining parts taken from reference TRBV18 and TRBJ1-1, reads NAGVMQNPRHLVRRRGQEARLRCSPMKGHSHVYWYRQLPEEGLKFMVYLQKENIIDESGMPKERFSAEFPKEGPSILRIQQVVRGDSAAYFCASSPKWGGDTEAFFGQGTRLTVV.

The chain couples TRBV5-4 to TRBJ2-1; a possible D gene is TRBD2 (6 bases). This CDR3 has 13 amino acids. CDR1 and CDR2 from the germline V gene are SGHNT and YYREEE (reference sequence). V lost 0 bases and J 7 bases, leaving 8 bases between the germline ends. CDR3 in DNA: TGTGCCAGCAGCTTGGCCGCGGGGAATGAGCAGTTCTTC. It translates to CASSLAAGNEQFF.

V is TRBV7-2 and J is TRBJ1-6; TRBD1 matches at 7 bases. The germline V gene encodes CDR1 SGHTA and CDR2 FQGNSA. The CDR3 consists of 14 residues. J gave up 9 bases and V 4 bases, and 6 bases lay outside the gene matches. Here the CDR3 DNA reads TGTGCCAGCAGCTACTGGACAGGAGGTTCACCCCTCCACTTT. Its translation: CASSYWTGGSPLHF.

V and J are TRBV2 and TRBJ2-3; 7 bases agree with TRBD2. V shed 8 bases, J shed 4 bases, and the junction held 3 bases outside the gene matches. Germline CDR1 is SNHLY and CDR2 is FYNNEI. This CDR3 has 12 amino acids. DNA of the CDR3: TGTGCCAGCGCGGGGGTGGCAGATACGCAGTATTTT. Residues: CASAGVADTQYF.

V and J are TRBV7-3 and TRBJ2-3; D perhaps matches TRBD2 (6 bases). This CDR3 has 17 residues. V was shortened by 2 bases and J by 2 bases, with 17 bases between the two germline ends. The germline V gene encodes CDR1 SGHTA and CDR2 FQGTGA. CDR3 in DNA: TGTGCCAGCAGCTTATCGGGAGACATTTCTTCCACAGATACGCAGTATTTT. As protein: CASSLSGDISSTDTQYF.

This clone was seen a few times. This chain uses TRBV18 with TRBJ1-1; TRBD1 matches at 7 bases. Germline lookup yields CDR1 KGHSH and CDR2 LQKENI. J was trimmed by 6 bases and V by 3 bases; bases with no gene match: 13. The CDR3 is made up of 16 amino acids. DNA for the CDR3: TGTGCCAGCTCACCCTATTCCGGGACAGTAGGCTCTGAAGCTTTCTTT. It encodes CASSPYSGTVGSEAFF.

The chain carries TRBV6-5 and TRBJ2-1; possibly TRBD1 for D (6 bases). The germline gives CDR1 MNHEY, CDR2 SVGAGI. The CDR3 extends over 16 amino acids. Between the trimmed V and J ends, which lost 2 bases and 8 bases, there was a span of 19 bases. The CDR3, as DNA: TGTGCCAGCAGTTACGGTTGGACAGCCCAGGCCGATGAGCAGTTCTTC. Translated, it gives CASSYGWTAQADEQFF.

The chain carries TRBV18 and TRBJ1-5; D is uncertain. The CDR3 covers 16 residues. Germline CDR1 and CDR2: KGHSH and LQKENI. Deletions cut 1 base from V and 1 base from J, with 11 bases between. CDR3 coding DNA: TGTGCCAGCTCACCACGGCAGGCGATGAGCAATCAGCCCCAGCATTTT. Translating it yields CASSPRQAMSNQPQHF. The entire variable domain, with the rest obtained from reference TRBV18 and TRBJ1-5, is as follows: NAGVMQNPRHLVRRRGQEARLRCSPMKGHSHVYWYRQLPEEGLKFMVYLQKENIIDESGMPKERFSAEFPKEGPSILRIQQVVRGDSAAYFCASSPRQAMSNQPQHFGDGTRLSIL.

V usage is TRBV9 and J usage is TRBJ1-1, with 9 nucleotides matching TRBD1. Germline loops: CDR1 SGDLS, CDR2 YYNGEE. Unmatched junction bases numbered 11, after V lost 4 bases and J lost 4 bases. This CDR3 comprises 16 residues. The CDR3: CASSLNDRGLSTEAFF. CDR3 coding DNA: TGTGCCAGCAGCCTCAACGACAGGGGGTTGAGCACTGAAGCTTTCTTT.

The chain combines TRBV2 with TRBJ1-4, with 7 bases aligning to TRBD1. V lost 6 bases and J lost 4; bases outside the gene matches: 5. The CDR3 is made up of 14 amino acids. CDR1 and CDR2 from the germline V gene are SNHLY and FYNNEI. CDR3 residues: CASRVQGLNEKLFF. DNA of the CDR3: TGTGCCAGCAGAGTACAGGGGCTTAATGAAAAACTGTTTTTT. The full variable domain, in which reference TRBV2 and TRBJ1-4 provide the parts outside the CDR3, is EPEVTQTPSHQVTQMGQEVILRCVPISNHLYFYWYRQILGQKVEFLVSFYNNEISEKSEIFDDQFSVERPDGSNFTLKIRSTKLEDSAMYFCASRVQGLNEKLFFGSGTQLSVL.

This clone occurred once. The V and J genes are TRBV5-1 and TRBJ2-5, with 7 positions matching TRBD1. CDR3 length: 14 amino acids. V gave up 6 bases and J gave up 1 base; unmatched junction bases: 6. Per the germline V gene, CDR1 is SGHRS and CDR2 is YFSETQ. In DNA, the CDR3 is TGCGCCAGCACGACGGGACAGCCCCAAGAGACCCAGTACTTC. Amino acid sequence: CASTTGQPQETQYF.

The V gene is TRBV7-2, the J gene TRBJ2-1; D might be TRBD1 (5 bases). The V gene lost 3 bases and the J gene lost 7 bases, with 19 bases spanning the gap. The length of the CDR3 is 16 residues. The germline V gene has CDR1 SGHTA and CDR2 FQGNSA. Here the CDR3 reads CASSFSGRPSRNEQFF. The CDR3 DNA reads TGTGCCAGCAGCTTCTCAGGGCGTCCCTCCCGGAATGAGCAGTTCTTC.

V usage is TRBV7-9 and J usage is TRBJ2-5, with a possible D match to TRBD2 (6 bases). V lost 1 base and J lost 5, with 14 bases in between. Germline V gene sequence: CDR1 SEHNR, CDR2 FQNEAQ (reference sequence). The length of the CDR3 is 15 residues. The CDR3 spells CASSLVLGGRETQYF. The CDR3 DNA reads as TGTGCCAGCAGCTTAGTTCTCGGAGGGCGCGAGACCCAGTACTTC.

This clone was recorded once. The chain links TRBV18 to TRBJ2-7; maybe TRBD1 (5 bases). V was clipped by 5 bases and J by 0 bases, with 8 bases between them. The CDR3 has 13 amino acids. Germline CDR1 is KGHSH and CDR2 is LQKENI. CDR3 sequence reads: CASSDGHSYEQYF. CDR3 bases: TGTGCCAGCTCAGACGGACACTCCTACGAGCAGTACTTC.

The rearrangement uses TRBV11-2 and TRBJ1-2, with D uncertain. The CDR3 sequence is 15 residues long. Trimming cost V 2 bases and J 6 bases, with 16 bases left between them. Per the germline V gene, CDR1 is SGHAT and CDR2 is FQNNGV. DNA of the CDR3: TGTGCCAGCAGCTTAATGGGAATCTACGGGGATGGCTACACCTTC. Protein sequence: CASSLMGIYGDGYTF. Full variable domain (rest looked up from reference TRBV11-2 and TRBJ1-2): EAGVAQSPRYKIIEKRQSVAFWCNPISGHATLYWYQQILGQGPKLLIQFQNNGVVDDSQLPKDRFSAERLKGVDSTLKIQPAKLEDSAVYLCASSLMGIYGDGYTFGSGTRLTVV.

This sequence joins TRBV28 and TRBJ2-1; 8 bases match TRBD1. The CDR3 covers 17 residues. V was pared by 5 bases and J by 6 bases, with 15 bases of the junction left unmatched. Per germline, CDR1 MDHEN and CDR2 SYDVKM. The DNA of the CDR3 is TGTGCCAGCAGTCTCTTAGGCCAGGGGGCGCTTTTCAATGAGCAGTTCTTC. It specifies CASSLLGQGALFNEQFF.

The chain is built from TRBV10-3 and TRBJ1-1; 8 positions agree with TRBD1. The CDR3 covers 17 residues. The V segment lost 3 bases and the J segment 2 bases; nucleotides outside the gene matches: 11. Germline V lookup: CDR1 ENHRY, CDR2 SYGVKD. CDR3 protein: CAISERQGMIENTEAFF. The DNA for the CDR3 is TGTGCCATCAGTGAACGACAGGGGATGATAGAAAACACTGAAGCTTTCTTT.

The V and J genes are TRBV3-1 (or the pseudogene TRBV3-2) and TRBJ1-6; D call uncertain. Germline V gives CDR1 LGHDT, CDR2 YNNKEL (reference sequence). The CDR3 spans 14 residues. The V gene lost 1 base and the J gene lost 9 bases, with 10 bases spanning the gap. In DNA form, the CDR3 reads TGTGCCAGCAGCCAAGTTGGGCTCGGTTCACCCCTCCACTTT. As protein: CASSQVGLGSPLHF.